This TCR beta chain comes out of a study of metastatic and nonmetastatic thyroid tumors (TCRdb year 2020). In terms of the full investigation: The researchers compared repertoires between peripheral blood samples and tumor or nodule tissue samples from patients with malignant or benign thyroid disease.

Library preparation was by PCR. The sample was run on an Illumina HiSeq 4000. The TCR beta-chain CDR3 region of each patient was profiled by high-throughput sequencing. The paper's processing steps were these. A classifier to discriminate distant-metastatic papillary thyroid cancer patients was built from CDR3 differences across clinicopathological groups. The Shannon index was used to measure repertoire diversity, and the Morisita-Horn index was used to measure how similar tumor and blood repertoires were. In-frame beta chains were kept once TCRdb had trimmed the public reads at Q25 with fastp and called clones with MiXCR. These V and J calls rely on TCRdb rather than the paper's analysis. This sample is represented by about 15,000 clones; roughly a quarter of them were singletons. Under 9.5% of the sample is held by the ten biggest clonotypes. Before undergoing thyroid surgery, none of the patients had been given any kind of treatment. Using T-cell receptor beta sequencing, the study looked back at clinical samples from patients collected from the early 2010s to the late 2010s.

Paper-wide results and their limitations: TCR beta diversity was reported as significantly higher in malignant tumors than in benign nodules, in both blood and tumor samples.

As to this clone: What antigen it recognizes has not been identified. One junction end does not reproduce the germline sequence, and a read error may be involved.

CDR1 and CDR2, looked up from the germline V gene, are SGHTA and FQGNSA. The CDR3 covers 13 residues, taking in both the cysteine and the phenylalanine. CDR3 DNA only is kept here, 39 bases in frame from base 1. The chain is encoded by TRBV7-2 joined to TRBJ2-5, with TRBD2 tentatively as D gene (6 bases match). The specimen sequenced was tumor tissue. The sequence came from a female donor with papillary thyroid cancer or a benign thyroid nodule (not recorded which). Some clones in this sample may be carry-over from other donors' samples. For the CDR3, the sequence is CASIRGTEEIQYF. The nucleotides read TGTGCCAGCATCCGCGGGACGGAAGAGATCCAGTACTTC.